The 13 T cell receptor beta chains in this list originate from one sample, sequenced in a study of blood T cell repertoires in COVID-19. TCRdb's copy holds only in-frame clones and misses some; the assay was immunoSEQ multiplex PCR. The profile shows under 55,000 clones, roughly 80% of them singletons. Sample: peripheral blood. The source of these receptors is a human donor in a cohort sampled during active COVID-19.

The rearrangement links TRBV28 to TRBJ2-2; TRBD2 aligns across 9 bases. CDR1 MDHEN and CDR2 SYDVKM come from the germline V gene. V gave up 5 bases and J gave up 4 bases; unmatched junction bases: 8. This CDR3 has 16 residues. The CDR3, as DNA: TGTGCCAGCAGTGTACCGGGACTAGCTCGCACCGGGGAGCTGTTTTTT. Its translation is CASSVPGLARTGELFF.

This rearrangement joins TRBV21-1 to TRBJ2-7; the table's D call TRBD2 went unverified against the DNA. TRBV21-1 is given as a pseudogene. CDR3 length equals 19 residues. CDR3 coding DNA: TGTGCCAGCAGCAAAGGGGTAGCTAGCGGGGACGAGACCCCCTACGAGCAGTACTTC. It specifies CASSKGVASGDETPYEQYF.

The chain links TRBV7-2 to TRBJ1-1; D is undetermined. The V gene's germline CDR1 is SGHTA and CDR2 FQGNSA. The CDR3 has 13 residues. Trimming shortened V by 2 bases and J by 4 bases, and 8 bases separated the two germline ends. CDR3 sequence reads: CASSLNTGTEAFF. The CDR3 region has the DNA TGTGCCAGCAGCTTAAATACCGGCACTGAAGCTTTCTTT.

The V call is TRBV7-2, the J call TRBJ2-3; 11 bases are shared with TRBD2. Germline CDR1 SGHTA, CDR2 FQGNSA. After removal of 6 bases from V and 4 bases from J, the junction contained 6 bases not matched to a gene. This CDR3 has 15 residues. The CDR3 region is CASSFIAGGADTQYF. CDR3 bases: TGTGCCAGCAGTTTCATAGCGGGAGGGGCAGATACGCAGTATTTT.

This clone was detected only a few times. This sequence joins TRBV4-2 and TRBJ2-2; 13 bases are a match to TRBD2. J lost 8 bases, V lost 4 bases, and 10 bases had no gene match. Germline CDR1 reads LGHNA; CDR2 reads YNFKEQ. There are 17 residues in the CDR3. The CDR3 is CASSPSGLAGVGGELFF. The CDR3 DNA reads TGTGCCAGCAGCCCCTCTGGACTAGCGGGAGTTGGAGGGGAGCTGTTTTTT.

The rearrangement joins TRBV2 to TRBJ2-1; 13 bases are shared with TRBD2. Germline lookup yields CDR1 SNHLY and CDR2 FYNNEI. CDR3 length: 16 residues. V shed 5 bases and J 4 bases; nucleotides not matched to a gene: 5. CDR3 residues: CASSYGLAGEYNEQFF. In DNA form, the CDR3 reads TGTGCCAGCAGTTACGGACTAGCGGGAGAATACAATGAGCAGTTCTTC.

The rearrangement joins TRBV10-1 to TRBJ2-3, with 9 nucleotides matching TRBD2. The germline CDR1 and CDR2 sequences are WNHNN and SYGVQD (reference sequence). Trimming removed 2 bases from V and 4 bases from J; junction bases left unmatched: 13. This CDR3 is 18 amino acids long. In DNA, the CDR3 is TGCGCCAGCAGTGAGACTGGCGGGAGGGCCAACTTTCCAGATACGCAGTATTTT. This encodes CASSETGGRANFPDTQYF.

The V call is TRBV20-1, the J call TRBJ2-1, with TRBD2 matching 7 bases. The CDR3 extends over 11 amino acids. Trimming took 7 bases from V and 5 from J; bases not matched to a gene: 2. Germline CDR1 reads DFQATT; CDR2 reads SNEGSKA (reference sequence). The CDR3 nucleotides read TGCAGTGGGGACTATAACAATGAGCAGTTCTTC. Protein sequence: CSGDYNNEQFF.

The J gene is TRBJ1-4, the V gene TRBV4-1; the D is unclear. Germline CDR1 and CDR2: MGHRA and YSYEKL. The V end lost 5 bases, the J end lost 3 bases, and 13 bases lay between the germline ends. This CDR3 contains 15 residues. The CDR3 loop reads CASSGVGDANEKLFF. CDR3 coding DNA: TGCGCCAGCAGCGGCGTCGGGGATGCTAATGAAAAACTGTTTTTT.

Only a few counts were recorded for this clone. The chain carries TRBV30 and TRBJ1-2; D unclear. V was shortened by 4 bases and J by 8 bases, with 14 bases between the two germline ends. The CDR3 is 12 amino acids. CDR1 is GTSNPN, CDR2 SVGIG, per germline (reference sequence). Here the CDR3 reads CAWTFPGRGYTF. CDR3 DNA sequence: TGTGCCTGGACGTTCCCCGGTCGGGGCTACACCTTC.

J is TRBJ1-6 and V is TRBV18; 7 bases fit TRBD1. The germline V gene encodes CDR1 KGHSH and CDR2 LQKENI. Trimming at V came to 6 bases and at J to 7 bases, leaving 15 bases not matched to a gene. The CDR3 has 17 residues. DNA for the CDR3: TGTGCCAGCTCGTCGAGGCAGGGGGGCCAAAGGAATTCACCCCTCCACTTT. Its translation is CASSSRQGGQRNSPLHF. Variable domain in full (rest from reference TRBV18 and TRBJ1-6): NAGVMQNPRHLVRRRGQEARLRCSPMKGHSHVYWYRQLPEEGLKFMVYLQKENIIDESGMPKERFSAEFPKEGPSILRIQQVVRGDSAAYFCASSSRQGGQRNSPLHFGNGTRLTVT.

V is TRBV7-2 and J is TRBJ2-7; 8 bases match TRBD1. CDR1 and CDR2 from the germline V gene are SGHTA and FQGNSA. V shed 5 bases and J 3 bases; nucleotides not matched to a gene: 9. This CDR3 is 15 amino acids long. The CDR3 is CASSQDRGLRYEQYF. The CDR3, as DNA: TGTGCCAGCAGCCAAGACAGGGGCCTACGCTACGAGCAGTACTTC.

This clone was counted a few times. This chain uses TRBV7-8 with TRBJ1-5, with D possibly TRBD1 on 5 matching bases. Germline loops: CDR1 SGHVS, CDR2 FQNEAQ. The CDR3 consists of 15 residues. V lost 3 bases to trimming and J lost 0 bases, with 9 bases between them. CDR3 residues: CASSFQGFSNQPQHF. Here the CDR3 DNA reads TGTGCCAGCAGCTTTCAGGGTTTTAGCAATCAGCCCCAGCATTTT.